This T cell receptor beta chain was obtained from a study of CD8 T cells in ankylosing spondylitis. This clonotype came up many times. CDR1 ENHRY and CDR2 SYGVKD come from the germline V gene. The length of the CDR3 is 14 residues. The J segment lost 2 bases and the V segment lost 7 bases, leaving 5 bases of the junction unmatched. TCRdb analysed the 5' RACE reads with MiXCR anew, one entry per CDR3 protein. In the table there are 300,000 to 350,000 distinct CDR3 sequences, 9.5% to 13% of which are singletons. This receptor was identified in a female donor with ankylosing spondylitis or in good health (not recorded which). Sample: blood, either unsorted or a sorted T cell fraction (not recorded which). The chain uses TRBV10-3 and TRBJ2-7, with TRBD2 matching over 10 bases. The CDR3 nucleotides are TGTGCCATCAAGGCTAGCGGGGGCCCCTACGAGCAGTACTTC. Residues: CAIKASGGPYEQYF.